What follows describes a single T cell receptor (beta chain). Antigen unknown. The data stem from a study of post-analysis software for immune sequencing data. Whole-study context: Both relapsing-remitting and secondary progressive multiple sclerosis featured among the disease courses, as did progressive-relapsing multiple sclerosis.

The study's findings and limits: The normalized Chao1 diversity of multiple sclerosis patients was significantly lower than that of controls. Relative to controls, patients had a handful of TRBV segments at higher frequency, with TRBV5-6, TRBV5-1 and TRBV20-1 among these.

Trimming took 1 base from V and 1 from J; bases not matched to a gene: 2. The germline V gene has CDR1 SGHAT and CDR2 FQDESV (reference sequence). This CDR3 comprises 16 residues. Libraries were made from TCR beta cDNA, and they carried unique molecular identifiers. Between roughly 1 and 10 million T cells gave rise to some 470,000 cDNA molecules. Each CDR3 protein gets one entry after TCRdb re-called the PCR reads with MiXCR. The sample lists roughly 650,000 distinct CDR3 sequences; 59% were seen once. The receptor was derived from a girl aged 2 to 10 with multiple sclerosis. J is TRBJ2-1 and V is TRBV11-1, with TRBD2 matching over 9 bases. Sequenced material: blood. CDR3 nucleotides: TGTGCCAGCAGCTTAGGGCTAGCGGGATCCTACAATGAGCAGTTCTTC. Translated: CASSLGLAGSYNEQFF.